These T cell receptor beta chains were read from a single sample in a study of shared clonotypes between healthy human individuals. Sequencing was performed with immunoSEQ multiplex PCR; in TCRdb, only in-frame clones are kept and a portion is missing. The table records about 2,200,000 clones, roughly 91% of them present only once. Sequenced sample: naive CD8+ T cells from PBMCs. Receptors originate from a man aged 18 to 35 in good health. Some clones in this sample may be carry-over from other donors' samples. Each CDR3 is given with its conserved first and last residue. A D gene is named only where the DNA matches it firmly. Where a row states a size, it is once, few, many or the class of an expanded clone; other rows omit it.

CASSPNRVSLHEQFF | TGTGCCAGCAGCCCCAACAGGGTAAGTCTCCATGAGCAGTTCTTC | TRBV11-3 | . | . | TRBJ2-1
CASRHPGAGTEAFF | TGTGCCAGCAGACACCCGGGGGCTGGCACTGAAGCTTTCTTT | TRBV27 | . | . | TRBJ1-1
CASSSLGTDTQYF | TGTGCCAGTAGTAGTCTTGGAACAGATACGCAGTATTTT | TRBV19 | once | . | TRBJ2-3
CASSVTTGAANSPLHF | TGCGCCAGCAGCGTCACAACCGGGGCGGCTAATTCACCCCTCCACTTT | TRBV4-1 | . | . | TRBJ1-6
CASSDSNYGYTF | TGTGCCAGTAGTGACTCCAACTATGGCTACACCTTC | TRBV19 | . | . | TRBJ1-2
CASSPQGVLGEQYF | TGTGCCAGCAGCCCGCAGGGGGTCCTGGGGGAGCAGTACTTC | TRBV21-1 | . | . | TRBJ2-7
CASSLGVPYNEQFF | TGTGCCAGCAGTTTAGGGGTCCCCTACAATGAGCAGTTCTTC | TRBV27 | . | . | TRBJ2-1
CASSLGTGGSNQPQHF | TGTGCCAGCAGCCTTGGGACGGGGGGTAGCAATCAGCCCCAGCATTTT | TRBV7-6 | once | . | TRBJ1-5
CASSKRQGEGYEQYF | TGTGCCAGCAGCAAAAGACAGGGGGAAGGCTACGAGCAGTACTTC | TRBV21-1 | . | . | TRBJ2-7
CASSLGEYTDTQYF | TGTGCCAGCAGCTTAGGGGAGTACACAGATACGCAGTATTTT | TRBV7-3 | . | . | TRBJ2-3
CASSLAGAYEQYF | TGTGCCAGTAGTCTGGCAGGGGCGTACGAGCAGTACTTC | TRBV19 | . | . | TRBJ2-7
CSVFLAGVRTQYF | TGCAGCGTTTTCCTAGCGGGAGTGCGTACGCAGTATTTT | TRBV29-1 | . | TRBD2 | TRBJ2-3
CASSLEAGVVYGYTF | TGCGCCAGCAGCTTGGAAGCAGGGGTTGTCTATGGCTACACCTTC | TRBV5-1 | . | . | TRBJ1-2
CASTTVADEQFF | TGTGCCAGCACCACTGTCGCCGATGAGCAGTTCTTC | TRBV5-6 | . | . | TRBJ2-1
CASSEDPRARDIQYF | TGTGCCAGCAGTGAAGACCCCCGGGCCCGGGACATTCAGTACTTC | TRBV6-1 | . | . | TRBJ2-4
CASSLEGGLGEQFF | TGTGCCAGCAGCTTAGAGGGGGGGCTGGGTGAGCAGTTCTTC | TRBV11-2 | . | . | TRBJ2-1
CASSPRQGGETQYF | TGTGCCAGCAGTCCAAGACAGGGTGGGGAGACCCAGTACTTC | TRBV28 | . | TRBD1 | TRBJ2-5
CATLGQGPYNEQFF | TGTGCCACCCTGGGGCAGGGGCCCTACAATGAGCAGTTCTTC | TRBV11-2 | once | . | TRBJ2-1
CASSFGTGVYEQYF | TGTGCCAGCAGCTTTGGGACAGGGGTATACGAGCAGTACTTC | TRBV7-2 | . | TRBD1 | TRBJ2-7
CASSRIMTDQETQYF | TGCGCCAGCAGCCGCATAATGACAGACCAAGAGACCCAGTACTTC | TRBV4-3 | . | . | TRBJ2-5
CASSIRAANTEAFF | TGTGCCAGTAGTATTCGGGCTGCGAACACTGAAGCTTTCTTT | TRBV19 | . | . | TRBJ1-1
CASNPTGHSLNQPQHF | TGTGCCAGCAACCCGACAGGACACAGTCTCAATCAGCCCCAGCATTTT | TRBV2 | . | . | TRBJ1-5
CASSIPGQGQFF | TGTGCCAGCAGTATTCCGGGACAGGGCCAGTTCTTC | TRBV27 | . | TRBD1 | TRBJ2-1
CASGIAGPAREQYF | TGTGCCAGCGGCATAGCGGGACCCGCCCGCGAGCAGTACTTC | TRBV27 | . | TRBD2 | TRBJ2-7
CSVVENPSYNEQFF | TGCAGCGTTGTAGAGAATCCCTCCTACAATGAGCAGTTCTTC | TRBV29-1 | . | . | TRBJ2-1
CASSIYGVSQETQYF | TGTGCCAGTAGTATATATGGCGTGTCCCAAGAGACCCAGTACTTC | TRBV19 | . | . | TRBJ2-5
CASSVDARPGHEQYF | TGTGCCAGCAGTGTAGACGCACGACCCGGCCACGAGCAGTACTTC | TRBV2 | . | . | TRBJ2-7